This TCR beta chain came from a study of beta chain features in type 1 diabetes. Looking at the study overall: Over all samples combined, around 110 million sorted cells were examined. Findings and limits, study-wide: All four CD4+ subsets of Type 1 diabetes patients contained TCRB CDR3s that were moderately but significantly shorter.

The V end lost 3 bases, the J end lost 4 bases, and 10 bases lay between the germline ends. Germline assignment: CDR1 SGHTA and CDR2 FQGNSA. This CDR3 comprises 14 residues. Naive, central memory, regulatory and stem cell-like memory cells within the CD4+ compartment were sorted using CD45RO/CCR7/CD25/CD127/CD95/CD27. cDNA synthesis used the whole RNA isolate, giving expressed TCRB sequences. The repertoire was sequenced with immunoSEQ multiplex PCR; TCRdb's copy has only in-frame clones and lacks some. The sample has 70,000 to 90,000 clones, around a third seen once; the top ten hold 0.35% to 0.45%. On this clone: Its antigen is currently unknown.

The TCR originated in a woman between 18 and 29 years old in good health. Sequenced material: stem cell memory CD4+ T cells from blood. V and J are TRBV7-2 and TRBJ2-1; tentative D call: TRBD2 (6 bases). The CDR3 sequence: CASSFPRGYNEQFF. The CDR3 DNA sequence: TGTGCCAGCAGCTTCCCTCGGGGGTACAATGAGCAGTTCTTC.